The clone carrying this T cell receptor (beta chain) has ten or more counts. Its antigen is still unknown. After removal of 4 bases from V and 3 bases from J, the junction contained 3 bases not matched to a gene. Germline CDR1 and CDR2: SGHVS and FQNEAQ. The CDR3 is 13 amino acids. CDR3-region Arm-PCR and iRepertoire HTBI primers produced the TCR beta libraries. TCRdb fed the multiplex PCR reads into MiXCR, producing one record per CDR3 protein. Here the sample spans approximately 400,000 distinct CDR3 sequences, 23% being singletons. The sample originates from a study of regulatory T cells in long-lasting Graves disease. Study-level results: Repertoires from persistent disease leaned toward TRBV28, TRBJ1-2 and TRBJ2-5. Investigators studied peripheral blood only, not thyroid tissue.

The time point here: persistent/refractory GD, antithyroid drugs over 5 years with positive TRAb. PBMC RNA was the source of the TCR library. As a group, patients came from one endocrinology department in Xi'an, China. Roughly 8.4 milliliters of peripheral blood were drawn into EDTA tubes. This TCR came from a female donor with Graves disease. The sequences come from peripheral blood mononuclear cells (PBMCs), collected when the disease was refractory, from a patient treated with antithyroid drugs. The chain recombines TRBV7-8 with TRBJ2-7; 7 bases align to TRBD2. In DNA, the CDR3 is TGTGCCAGCAGCTCTAGCGGATACTACGAGCAGTACTTC. Translated, it gives CASSSSGYYEQYF.